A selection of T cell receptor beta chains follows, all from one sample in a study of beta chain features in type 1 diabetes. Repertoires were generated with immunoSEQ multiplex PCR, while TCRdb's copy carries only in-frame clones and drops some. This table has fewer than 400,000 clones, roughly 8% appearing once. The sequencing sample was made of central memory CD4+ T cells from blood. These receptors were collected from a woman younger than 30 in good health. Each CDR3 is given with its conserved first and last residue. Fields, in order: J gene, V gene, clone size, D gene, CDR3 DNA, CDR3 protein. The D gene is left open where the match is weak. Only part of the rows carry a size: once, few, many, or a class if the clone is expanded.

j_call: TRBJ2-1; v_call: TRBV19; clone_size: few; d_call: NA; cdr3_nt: TGTGCCAGTACCGCCGGGGCTAGCATTGGTAATGAGCAGTTCTTC; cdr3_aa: CASTAGASIGNEQFF
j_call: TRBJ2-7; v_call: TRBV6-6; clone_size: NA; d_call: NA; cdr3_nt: TGTGCCAGCAGTTACACAAAGTTCTACGAGCAGTACTTC; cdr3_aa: CASSYTKFYEQYF
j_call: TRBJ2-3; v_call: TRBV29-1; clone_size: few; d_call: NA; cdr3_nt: TGCAGCGTTAGCGTAGGGGGGGGAGATACGCAGTATTTT; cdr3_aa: CSVSVGGGDTQYF
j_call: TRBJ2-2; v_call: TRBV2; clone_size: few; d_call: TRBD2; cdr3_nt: TGTGCCAGCAGGGCGGGAGAAGGGGAGCTGTTTTTT; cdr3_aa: CASRAGEGELFF
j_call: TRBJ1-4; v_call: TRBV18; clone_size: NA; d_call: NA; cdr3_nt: TGTGCCAGCTCACCGGACCGCGAAAAACTGTTTTTT; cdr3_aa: CASSPDREKLFF
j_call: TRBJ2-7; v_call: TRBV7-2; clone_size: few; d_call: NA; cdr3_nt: TGTGCCAGCAGCGCAGCCTACGAGCAGTACTTC; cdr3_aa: CASSAAYEQYF
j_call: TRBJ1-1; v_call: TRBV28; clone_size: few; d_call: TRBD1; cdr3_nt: TGTGCCAGCAGTTCGCCCAGGGGGTACACTGAAGCTTTCTTT; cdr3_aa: CASSSPRGYTEAFF
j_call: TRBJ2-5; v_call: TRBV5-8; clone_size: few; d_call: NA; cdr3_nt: TGTGCCAGCACCGTCGACCGGGCCCAGTACTTC; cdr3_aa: CASTVDRAQYF
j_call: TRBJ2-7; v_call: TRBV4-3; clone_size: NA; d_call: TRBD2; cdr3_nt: TGCGCCAGCAGCCAAGATATAGGCGGGGGAGCGTACGAGCAGTACTTC; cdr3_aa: CASSQDIGGGAYEQYF
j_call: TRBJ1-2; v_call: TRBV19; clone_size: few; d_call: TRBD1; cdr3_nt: TGTGCCAGTAGCATCTTGACAGGGAACTATGGCTACACCTTC; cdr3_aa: CASSILTGNYGYTF
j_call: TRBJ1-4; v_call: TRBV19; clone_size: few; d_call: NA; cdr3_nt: TGTGCCAGTACCAATAGCAGGACTCAAAGTAATGAAAAACTGTTTTTT; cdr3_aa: CASTNSRTQSNEKLFF
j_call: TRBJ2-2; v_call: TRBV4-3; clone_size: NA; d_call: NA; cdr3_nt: TGCGCCAGCAGCCAAGGGACAGCTTCGGCCGGGGAGCTGTTTTTT; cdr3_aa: CASSQGTASAGELFF
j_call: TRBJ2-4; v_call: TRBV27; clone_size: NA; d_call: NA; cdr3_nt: TGTGCCAGCAGACAGGTTACCAAAAACATTCAGTACTTC; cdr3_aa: CASRQVTKNIQYF
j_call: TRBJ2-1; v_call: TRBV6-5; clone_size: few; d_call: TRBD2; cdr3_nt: TGTGCCAGCACTAGGACTAGCGGAAAGTGGGAGCAGTTCTTC; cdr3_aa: CASTRTSGKWEQFF
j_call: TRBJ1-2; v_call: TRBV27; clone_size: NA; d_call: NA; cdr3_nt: TGTGCCAGCAGTCCCTCTCAGACTAACTATGGCTACACCTTC; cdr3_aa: CASSPSQTNYGYTF
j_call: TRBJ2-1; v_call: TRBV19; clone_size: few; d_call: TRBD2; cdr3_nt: TGTGCCAGTAGTATCGCCCTAGCGGGAGGAACTACACGCAATGAGCAGTTCTTC; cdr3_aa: CASSIALAGGTTRNEQFF
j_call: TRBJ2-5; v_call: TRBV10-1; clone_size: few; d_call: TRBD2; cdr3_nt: TGCGCCAGCAGTGAGTCGGGGAGCGGGAGACAAGAGACCCAGTACTTC; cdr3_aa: CASSESGSGRQETQYF
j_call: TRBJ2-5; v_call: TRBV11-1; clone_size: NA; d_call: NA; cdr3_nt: TGTGCCAGCAGCCACCGTGATCGGGGGGCGAGGGAGACCCAGTACTTC; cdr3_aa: CASSHRDRGARETQYF
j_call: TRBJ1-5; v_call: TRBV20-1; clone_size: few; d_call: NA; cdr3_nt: TGCAGTGCTAGAAGGGGTCAGCCCCAGCATTTT; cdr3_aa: CSARRGQPQHF
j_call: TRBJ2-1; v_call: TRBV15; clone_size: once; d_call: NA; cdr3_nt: TGTGCCACCAGCAGGCAAGGTTGGGGTTACAATGAGCAGTTCTTC; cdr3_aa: CATSRQGWGYNEQFF
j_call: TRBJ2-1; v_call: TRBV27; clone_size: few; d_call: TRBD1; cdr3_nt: TGTGCCAGCAGTGCCAGATGGCCGGGACAGGGCTCAGATGAGCAGTTCTTC; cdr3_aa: CASSARWPGQGSDEQFF
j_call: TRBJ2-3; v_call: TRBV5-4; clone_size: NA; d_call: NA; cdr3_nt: TGTGCCAGCAGCTTTTGGGAGGGGGCCACAGATACGCAGTATTTT; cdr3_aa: CASSFWEGATDTQYF
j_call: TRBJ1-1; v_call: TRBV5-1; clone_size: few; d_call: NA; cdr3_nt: TGCGCCAGCAGCTCTGGTGGGGGGCTTGGCACTGAAGCTTTCTTT; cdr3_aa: CASSSGGGLGTEAFF
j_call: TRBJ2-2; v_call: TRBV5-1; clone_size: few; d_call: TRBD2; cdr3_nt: TGCGCCAGCTCCACCGGGACTACCACCGGGGAGCTGTTTTTT; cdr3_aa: CASSTGTTTGELFF
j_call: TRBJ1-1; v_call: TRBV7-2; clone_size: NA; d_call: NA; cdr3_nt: TGTGCCAGCAGCCTATGGGCGTCAGGAGAAACTGAAGCTTTCTTT; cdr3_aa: CASSLWASGETEAFF
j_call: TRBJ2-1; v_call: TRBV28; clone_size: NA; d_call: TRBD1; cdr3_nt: TGTGCCAGCAGGTCGACAGGGGGGGATTACAATGAGCAGTTCTTC; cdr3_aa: CASRSTGGDYNEQFF
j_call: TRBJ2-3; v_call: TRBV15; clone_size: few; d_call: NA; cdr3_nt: TGTGCCACCAGCACTTCGACCGGCACAGATACGCAGTATTTT; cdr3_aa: CATSTSTGTDTQYF
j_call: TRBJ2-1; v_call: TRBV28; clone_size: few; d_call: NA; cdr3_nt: TGTGCCAGCAGTTTTAAGAATGAGCAGTTCTTC; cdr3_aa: CASSFKNEQFF